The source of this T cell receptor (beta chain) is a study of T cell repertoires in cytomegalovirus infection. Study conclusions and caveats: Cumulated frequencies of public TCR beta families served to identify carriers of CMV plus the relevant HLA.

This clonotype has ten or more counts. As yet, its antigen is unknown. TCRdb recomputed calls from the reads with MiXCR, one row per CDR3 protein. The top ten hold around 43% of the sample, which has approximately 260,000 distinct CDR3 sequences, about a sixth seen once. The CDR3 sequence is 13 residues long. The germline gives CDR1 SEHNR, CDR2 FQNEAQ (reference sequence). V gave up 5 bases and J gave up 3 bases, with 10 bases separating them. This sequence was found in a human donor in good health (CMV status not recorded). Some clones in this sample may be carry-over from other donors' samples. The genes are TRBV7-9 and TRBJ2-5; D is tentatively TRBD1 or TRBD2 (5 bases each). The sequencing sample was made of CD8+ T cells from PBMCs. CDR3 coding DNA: TGTGCCAGCAGCCCCCGAGGGGAAGAGACCCAGTACTTC. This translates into CASSPRGEETQYF.